The present T cell receptor beta chain was sequenced within a study of cytomegalovirus exposure and HLA in healthy donors. Findings and limits, study-wide: For most TCR beta V segments, an earlier analysis put the productive rate at about 87% or about 30% of the time. In a later analysis, HLA-C alleles had the fewest associated TCRs, DRB1 alleles the most.

PCR employed 60 Vbeta and 13 Jbeta primers. Only in-frame clones appear in the TCRdb table, and some are missing; sequencing was by immunoSEQ multiplex PCR. The table records roughly 150,000 clones, 70% to 80% of them present only once. In the case of this clone: Its target is unknown.

V lost 3 bases and J lost 4; bases outside the gene matches: 2. CDR3 size: 14 residues. Germline lookup yields CDR1 MNHNS and CDR2 SASEGT. The source of this sequence is a man aged 35-49 years in good health and CMV-seronegative. Sequences were obtained from PBMCs. The rearrangement uses TRBV6-1 and TRBJ1-3; 8 bases align to TRBD1. CDR3 region: CASSDGQGGNTIYF. In DNA, the CDR3 is TGTGCCAGCAGTGATGGACAGGGCGGAAACACCATATATTTT.